This T cell receptor (beta chain) stems from a study of blood T cell repertoires in COVID-19. Study background: In each case, the material was cDNA or gDNA derived from T cells, B-cell-depleted T cells, or PBMCs.

Sequenced by immunoSEQ multiplex PCR; TCRdb stores in-frame clones only, minus some. The sample includes some 76,000 clones, around nine tenths of them seen just once. Sequences were obtained from peripheral blood. This sequence was found in a man between 60 and 75 years old with acute or convalescent COVID-19.

The CDR3 region has the DNA TGTGCCACACAGGAATCCAGGGAGACCCAGTACTTC. Its protein is CATQESRETQYF. The chain has TRBV10-3 and TRBJ2-5; perhaps TRBD1 as D (5 bases). The CDR3 sequence is 12 residues long. Germline lookup yields CDR1 ENHRY and CDR2 SYGVKD. With 10 bases removed from V and 5 bases from J, the gap between germline ends came to 14 bases.